Included here is one TCR beta chain sequence, with context. Its antigen is not identified. This specimen belongs to a study of T cell responses to AZD1222 COVID-19 vaccine. Study at large: Second doses at about 4 or about 12 weeks were pooled. Findings and caveats of the study: Females made up more of the donors, who were largely white British, and clonal diversity may have come out too low. At baseline, seropositivity was found in only a handful of AZD1222 recipients. Every sample of the repertoires postdated the peak T cell response.

After removal of 6 bases from V and 1 base from J, the junction contained 6 bases not matched to a gene. Germline V gives CDR1 SGHAT, CDR2 FQNNGV. The CDR3 covers 16 residues. This table comes from immunoSEQ multiplex PCR, and its TCRdb copy is limited to in-frame clones, with some not included. Here the sample spans approximately 140,000 clones, more than 80% being singletons. The material sequenced was peripheral blood, taken on day 0 of AZD1222 vaccination. The TCR sequence derives from an adult in good health. The chain is built from TRBV11-2 and TRBJ2-3; 11 bases align to TRBD2. CDR3 protein: CASRTTSGKGTDTQYF. In DNA, the CDR3 is TGTGCCAGCAGGACGACTAGCGGGAAAGGCACAGATACGCAGTATTTT.